This TCR beta chain derives from a study of molecular identifiers for immune sequencing clone quantification. TCRdb independently ran MiXCR on the PCR reads; one entry per CDR3 protein. The sample carries approximately 680,000 distinct CDR3 sequences, about 25% recorded once. The sequence was obtained from a human donor in good health. Some libraries in this study had Jurkat cell RNA spiked in. Source material: naive CD8+ T cells from blood, with Jurkat cell RNA spiked in. Subset reported: FACS-sorted CD8+CD4-CCR7+CD45RA+ naive T cells.

The CDR3: CATSVFGTDAGGPQYNEQFF. Written as DNA, the CDR3 is TGTGCCACCAGTGTTTTTGGGACTGATGCGGGGGGCCCTCAATACAATGAGCAGTTCTTC. This chain links TRBV24-1 with TRBJ2-1; the match to TRBD2 covers 8 bases. Germline V lookup: CDR1 KGHDR, CDR2 SFDVKD. Germline trimming cut 5 bases from V and 4 bases from J; bases unmatched to any gene: 21. The CDR3 covers 20 residues.